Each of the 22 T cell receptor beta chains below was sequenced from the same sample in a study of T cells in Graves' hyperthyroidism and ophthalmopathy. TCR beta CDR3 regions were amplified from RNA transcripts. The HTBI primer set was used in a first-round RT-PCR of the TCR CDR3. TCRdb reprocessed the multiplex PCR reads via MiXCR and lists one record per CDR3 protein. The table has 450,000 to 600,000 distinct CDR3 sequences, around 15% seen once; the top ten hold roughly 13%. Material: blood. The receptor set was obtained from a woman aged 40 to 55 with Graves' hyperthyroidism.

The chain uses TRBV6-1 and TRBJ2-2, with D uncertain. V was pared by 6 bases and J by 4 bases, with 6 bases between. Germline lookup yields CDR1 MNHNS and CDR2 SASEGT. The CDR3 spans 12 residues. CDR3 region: CASRLFTGELFF. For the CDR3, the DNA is TGTGCCAGCAGACTCTTCACCGGGGAGCTGTTTTTT.

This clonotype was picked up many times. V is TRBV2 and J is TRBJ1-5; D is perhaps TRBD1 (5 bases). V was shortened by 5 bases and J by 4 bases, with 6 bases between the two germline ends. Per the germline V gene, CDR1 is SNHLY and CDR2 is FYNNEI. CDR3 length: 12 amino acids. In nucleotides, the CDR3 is TGTGCCAGCAGTTGGGGGAATCAGCCCCAGCATTTT. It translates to CASSWGNQPQHF.

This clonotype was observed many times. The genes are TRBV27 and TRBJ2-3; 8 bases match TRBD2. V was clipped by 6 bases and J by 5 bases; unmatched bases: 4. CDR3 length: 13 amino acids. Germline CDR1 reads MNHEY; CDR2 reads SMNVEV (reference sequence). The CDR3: CASRREVLDTQYF. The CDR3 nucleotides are TGTGCCAGCAGGCGGGAGGTTCTAGATACGCAGTATTTT.

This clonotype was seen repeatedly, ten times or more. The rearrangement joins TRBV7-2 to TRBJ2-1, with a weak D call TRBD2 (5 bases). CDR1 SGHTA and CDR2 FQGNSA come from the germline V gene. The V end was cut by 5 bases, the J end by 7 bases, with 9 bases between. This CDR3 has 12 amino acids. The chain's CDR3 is CASSAGLNEQFF. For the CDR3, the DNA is TGTGCCAGCAGCGCCGGACTTAATGAGCAGTTCTTC.

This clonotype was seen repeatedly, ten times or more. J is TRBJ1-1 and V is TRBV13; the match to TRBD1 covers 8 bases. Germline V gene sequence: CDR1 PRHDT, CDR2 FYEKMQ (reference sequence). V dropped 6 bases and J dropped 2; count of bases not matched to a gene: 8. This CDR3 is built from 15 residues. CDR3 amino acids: CASRHGRGPNTEAFF. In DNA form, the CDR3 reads TGTGCCAGCAGGCACGGCAGGGGGCCAAACACTGAAGCTTTCTTT.

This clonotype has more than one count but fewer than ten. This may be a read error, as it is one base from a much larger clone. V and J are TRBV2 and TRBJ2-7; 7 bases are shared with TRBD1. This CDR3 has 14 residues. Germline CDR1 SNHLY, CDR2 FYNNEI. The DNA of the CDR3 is TGTGCCAGCAACCCGGGACAGATTTCCTGCGAGCAGTACTTC. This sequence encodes CASNPGQISCEQYF.

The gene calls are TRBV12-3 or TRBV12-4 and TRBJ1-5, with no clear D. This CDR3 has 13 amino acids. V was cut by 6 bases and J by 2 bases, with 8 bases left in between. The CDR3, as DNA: TGTGCCAGCAGAAAAGAAGGCAATCAGCCCCAGCATTTT. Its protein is CASRKEGNQPQHF.

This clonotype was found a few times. This chain's CDR3 is CASSLSAVGSGNTIYF. The CDR3 DNA is TGTGCCAGCTCACTTTCTGCAGTTGGCTCTGGAAACACCATATATTTT. The chain uses TRBV18 and TRBJ1-3; the D is unclear. The CDR3 consists of 16 residues. Germline-derived CDR1 and CDR2 are KGHSH and LQKENI. V was shortened by 4 bases and J by 0 bases, with 13 bases between the two germline ends.

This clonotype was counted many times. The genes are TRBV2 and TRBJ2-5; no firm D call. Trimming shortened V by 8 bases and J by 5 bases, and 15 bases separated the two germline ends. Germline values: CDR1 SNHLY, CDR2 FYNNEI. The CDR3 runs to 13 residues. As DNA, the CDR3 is TGTGCCAGCCCTGATCAAAATTTGGAGACCCAGTACTTC. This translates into CASPDQNLETQYF.

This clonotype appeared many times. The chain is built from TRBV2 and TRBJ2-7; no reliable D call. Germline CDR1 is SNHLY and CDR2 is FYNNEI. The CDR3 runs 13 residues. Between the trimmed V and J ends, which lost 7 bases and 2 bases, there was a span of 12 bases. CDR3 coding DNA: TGTGCCAGCAATAGCCCGGGCCCCTACGAGCAGTACTTC. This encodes CASNSPGPYEQYF.

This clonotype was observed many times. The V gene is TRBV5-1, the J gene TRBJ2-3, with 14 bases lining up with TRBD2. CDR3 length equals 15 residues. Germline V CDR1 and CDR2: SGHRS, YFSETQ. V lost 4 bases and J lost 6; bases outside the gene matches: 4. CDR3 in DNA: TGCGCCAGCAGCGATAGACTAGCGGGAGGGGATACGCAGTATTTT. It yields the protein CASSDRLAGGDTQYF.

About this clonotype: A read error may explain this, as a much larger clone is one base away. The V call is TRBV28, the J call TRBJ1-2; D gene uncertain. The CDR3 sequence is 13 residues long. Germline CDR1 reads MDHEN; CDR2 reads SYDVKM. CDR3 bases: TGTGCCAACAGTCATCAGTCGAACTATGGCTACACCTTC. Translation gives CANSHQSNYGYTF.

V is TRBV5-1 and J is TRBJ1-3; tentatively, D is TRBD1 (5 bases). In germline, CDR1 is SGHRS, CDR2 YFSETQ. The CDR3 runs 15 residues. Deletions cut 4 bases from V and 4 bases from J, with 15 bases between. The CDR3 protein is CASSADQGSGNTIYF. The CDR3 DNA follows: TGCGCCAGCAGCGCCGATCAGGGATCCGGAAACACCATATATTTT.

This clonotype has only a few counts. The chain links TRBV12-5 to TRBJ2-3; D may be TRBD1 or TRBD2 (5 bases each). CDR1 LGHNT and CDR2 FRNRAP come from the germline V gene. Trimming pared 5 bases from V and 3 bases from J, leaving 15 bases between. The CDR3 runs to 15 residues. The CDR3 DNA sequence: TGTGCTAGTGGTCCGCCGGGGCTACGGACAGATACGCAGTATTTT. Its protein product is CASGPPGLRTDTQYF. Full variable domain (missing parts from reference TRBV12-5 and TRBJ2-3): DARVTQTPRHKVTEMGQEVTMRCQPILGHNTVFWYRQTMMQGLELLAYFRNRAPLDDSGMPKDRFSAEMPDATLATLKIQPSEPRDSAVYFCASGPPGLRTDTQYFGPGTRLTVL.

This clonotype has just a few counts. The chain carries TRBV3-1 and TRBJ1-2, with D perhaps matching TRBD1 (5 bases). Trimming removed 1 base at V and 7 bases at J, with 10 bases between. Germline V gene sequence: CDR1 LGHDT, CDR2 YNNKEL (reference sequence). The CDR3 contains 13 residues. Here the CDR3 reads CASSQVKGVGYTF. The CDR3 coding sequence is TGTGCCAGCAGCCAAGTAAAAGGGGTTGGCTACACCTTC.

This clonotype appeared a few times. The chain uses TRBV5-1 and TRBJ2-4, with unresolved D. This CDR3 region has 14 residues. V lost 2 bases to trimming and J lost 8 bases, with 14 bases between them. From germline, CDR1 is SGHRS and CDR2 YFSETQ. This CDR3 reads CASSLGRRRDIQYF. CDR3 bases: TGCGCCAGCAGCTTAGGACGAAGAAGGGACATTCAGTACTTC.

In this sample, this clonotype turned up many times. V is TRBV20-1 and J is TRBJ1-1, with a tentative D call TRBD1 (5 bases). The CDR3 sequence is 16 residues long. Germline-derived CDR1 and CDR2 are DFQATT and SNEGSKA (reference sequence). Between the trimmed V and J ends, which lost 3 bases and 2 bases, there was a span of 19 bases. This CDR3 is CSASPLARASNTEAFF. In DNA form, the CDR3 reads TGCAGTGCTAGTCCCCTCGCCAGGGCCTCTAACACTGAAGCTTTCTTT.

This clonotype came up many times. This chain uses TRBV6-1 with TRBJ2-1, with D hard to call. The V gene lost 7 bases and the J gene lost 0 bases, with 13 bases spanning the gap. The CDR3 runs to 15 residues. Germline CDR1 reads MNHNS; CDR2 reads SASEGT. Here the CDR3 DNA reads TGTGCCAGCACCCCGACTTCTAGCTCCTACAATGAGCAGTTCTTC. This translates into CASTPTSSSYNEQFF.

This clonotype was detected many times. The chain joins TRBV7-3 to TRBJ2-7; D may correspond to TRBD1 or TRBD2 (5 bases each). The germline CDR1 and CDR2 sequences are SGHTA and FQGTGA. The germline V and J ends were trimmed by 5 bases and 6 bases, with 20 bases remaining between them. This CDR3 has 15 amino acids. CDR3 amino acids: CASSPWGRDVSEQYF. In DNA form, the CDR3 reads TGTGCCAGCAGCCCTTGGGGCAGGGACGTTTCCGAGCAGTACTTC.

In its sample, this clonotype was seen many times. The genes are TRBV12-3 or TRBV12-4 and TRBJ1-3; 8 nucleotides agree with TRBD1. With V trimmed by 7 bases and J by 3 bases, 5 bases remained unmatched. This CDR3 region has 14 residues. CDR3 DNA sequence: TGTGCCAGCACCCAACAGGGGGTTGGAAACACCATATATTTT. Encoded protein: CASTQQGVGNTIYF.

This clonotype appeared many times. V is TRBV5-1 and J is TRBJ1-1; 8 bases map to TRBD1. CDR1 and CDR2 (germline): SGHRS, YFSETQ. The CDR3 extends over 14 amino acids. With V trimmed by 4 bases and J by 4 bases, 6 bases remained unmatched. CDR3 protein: CASSLQGDGTEAFF. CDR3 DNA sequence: TGCGCCAGCAGCCTACAGGGGGATGGCACTGAAGCTTTCTTT.

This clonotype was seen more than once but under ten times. CDR3 sequence reads: CASSDGVLPQNEQFF. In nucleotides, the CDR3 is TGTGCCAGCAGTGACGGTGTCCTCCCGCAGAATGAGCAGTTCTTC. The chain combines TRBV6-1 with TRBJ2-1; D call uncertain. The ends were cut back, 3 bases at V and 7 bases at J, with 16 bases in the middle. This CDR3 spans 15 amino acids. Germline values: CDR1 MNHNS, CDR2 SASEGT.